Each of the 19 T cell receptor beta chains below was sequenced from the same sample in a study of blood T cell repertoires in COVID-19. The data were produced by immunoSEQ multiplex PCR, yet TCRdb's version contains in-frame clones alone and is incomplete. The repertoire holds over 75,000 clones, with around four fifths as singletons. Sequencing used peripheral blood. The origin of the receptors is a human donor in a cohort sampled during active COVID-19.

CDR3 residues: CASSLGLAGNNEQFF. The CDR3 DNA sequence: TGTGCCAGCAGCTTAGGACTAGCGGGAAACAATGAGCAGTTCTTC. The chain recombines TRBV7-8 with TRBJ2-1; TRBD2 matches at 11 bases. Germline values: CDR1 SGHVS, CDR2 FQNEAQ. Unmatched junction bases numbered 1, after V lost 1 base and J lost 5 bases. The CDR3 spans 15 residues.

The V and J genes are TRBV5-6 and TRBJ2-3, with 11 bases lining up with TRBD2. Germline assignment: CDR1 SGHDT and CDR2 YYEEEE. V lost 4 bases and J lost 2; bases outside the gene matches: 6. This CDR3 spans 16 amino acids. Here the CDR3 reads CASSPHSGGATDTQYF. The CDR3 coding sequence is TGTGCCAGCAGCCCCCATAGCGGGGGGGCCACAGATACGCAGTATTTT.

The rearrangement joins TRBV6-6 to TRBJ2-1; a possible D gene is TRBD2 (5 bases). CDR1 is MNHNY, CDR2 SVGAGI, per germline (reference sequence). The CDR3 is 15 amino acids. V was clipped by 2 bases and J by 2 bases, with 10 bases between them. The CDR3 DNA sequence: TGTGCCAGCAGTTACGAGGGTGGAACCTACAATGAGCAGTTCTTC. Amino acid sequence: CASSYEGGTYNEQFF.

This clone is a singleton in its sample. The CDR3 reads CASRDPNGGLGYGYTF. CDR3 nucleotides: TGTGCCAGCAGAGACCCGAATGGGGGCCTCGGCTATGGCTACACCTTC. V and J are TRBV28 and TRBJ1-2; a weak D match, TRBD1 (6 bases). The V end lost 6 bases, the J end lost 4 bases, and 21 bases lay between the germline ends. Germline V CDR1 and CDR2: MDHEN, SYDVKM. This CDR3 has 16 residues.

This chain links TRBV5-6 with TRBJ2-3; 8 nucleotides line up with TRBD1. V gave up 0 bases and J gave up 0 bases; unmatched junction bases: 3. The CDR3 has 16 amino acids. Germline CDR1 and CDR2: SGHDT and YYEEEE. The CDR3 spells CASSLGRDRSTDTQYF. The CDR3 DNA reads TGTGCCAGCAGCTTGGGCCGGGACAGGAGCACAGATACGCAGTATTTT.

The chain joins TRBV4-3 to TRBJ2-5; tentative D call: TRBD2 (7 bases). The germline CDR1 and CDR2 sequences are LGHNA and YSLEER. Trimming shortened V by 4 bases and J by 1 base, and 13 bases separated the two germline ends. The CDR3 sequence is 15 residues long. CDR3 DNA sequence: TGCGCCAGCAGCCCAAGGGGGGGGGTCCAAGAGACCCAGTACTTC. Its protein product is CASSPRGGVQETQYF.

This sequence joins TRBV10-1 and TRBJ2-2, with D possibly TRBD2 on 6 matching bases. Trimming took 6 bases from V and 6 from J, leaving 14 bases between them. The CDR3 loop spans 14 amino acids. Germline CDR1 and CDR2: WNHNN and SYGVQD (reference sequence). Here the CDR3 DNA reads TGCGCCAGCAGCGATACTAGCCTTCCCGGGGAGCTGTTTTTT. Amino acid sequence: CASSDTSLPGELFF.

The V gene is TRBV7-3, the J gene TRBJ2-7; TRBD1 aligns across 7 bases. Germline CDR1 and CDR2: SGHTA and FQGTGA. The V and J ends lost 4 bases and 3 bases, in that order; junction bases with no gene match: 9. The CDR3 is 15 amino acids. CDR3 amino acids: CASSSPETGNYEQYF. In DNA, the CDR3 is TGTGCCAGCAGCTCTCCGGAGACAGGGAACTACGAGCAGTACTTC.

V is TRBV7-3 and J is TRBJ2-3; perhaps TRBD2 as D (6 bases). The CDR3 runs to 16 residues. Trimming cost V 5 bases and J 2 bases, with 17 bases left between them. Germline V CDR1 and CDR2: SGHTA, FQGTGA. CDR3 bases: TGTGCCAGCAGCCCGACGGGACGGGGGAACACAGATACGCAGTATTTT. Protein: CASSPTGRGNTDTQYF. Together with reference TRBV7-3 and TRBJ2-3, the CDR3 gives the full variable domain: GAGVSQTPSNKVTEKGKYVELRCDPISGHTALYWYRQSLGQGPEFLIYFQGTGAADDSGLPNDRFFAVRPEGSVSTLKIQRTERGDSAVYLCASSPTGRGNTDTQYFGPGTRLTVL.

The genes are TRBV3-1 (or the pseudogene TRBV3-2) and TRBJ2-1; TRBD2 agrees at 7 bases. Germline V CDR1 and CDR2: LGHDT, YNNKEL (reference sequence). The CDR3 is made up of 18 amino acids. V was pared by 5 bases and J by 4 bases, with 17 bases of the junction left unmatched. The CDR3: CASSGHPRQRDPYNEQFF. In DNA, the CDR3 is TGTGCCAGCAGCGGACACCCACGCCAGCGGGATCCATACAATGAGCAGTTCTTC.

This clone was seen just once. The chain has TRBV5-1 and TRBJ2-3; 9 positions match TRBD1. J gave up 7 bases and V 0 bases, and 6 bases lay outside the gene matches. This CDR3 has 15 residues. Germline V CDR1 and CDR2: SGHRS, YFSETQ. CDR3 nucleotides: TGCGCCAGCAGCTTGGAGGGGACAGGGTTGAATACGCAGTATTTT. Protein: CASSLEGTGLNTQYF.

This chain joins TRBV30 and TRBJ2-3, with 7 bases matching TRBD2. V gave up 2 bases and J gave up 2 bases; unmatched junction bases: 13. The CDR3 has 17 residues. Looked up from germline, CDR1 is GTSNPN and CDR2 is SVGIG (reference sequence). The CDR3 region is CAWSQFRGRGFTDTQYF. The CDR3 DNA sequence: TGTGCCTGGAGTCAGTTCCGCGGGAGAGGCTTCACAGATACGCAGTATTTT.

CDR3 nucleotide sequence: TGTGCCTGGGACCAGGGCCAAGGGGCGTTCGATACGCAGTATTTT. Protein product: CAWDQGQGAFDTQYF. V usage is TRBV30 and J usage is TRBJ2-3, with D possibly TRBD1 on 5 matching bases. The germline CDR1 and CDR2 sequences are GTSNPN and SVGIG (reference sequence). The CDR3 runs 15 residues. The V end was cut by 5 bases, the J end by 6 bases, with 21 bases between.

This clone was detected only a few times. The chain joins TRBV7-3 to TRBJ2-2, with 8 bases matching TRBD2. The CDR3 is made up of 13 amino acids. The germline V gene encodes CDR1 SGHTA and CDR2 FQGTGA. The ends lost 3 bases at V and 7 bases at J; junction bases unmatched: 1. The CDR3 sequence: CASSFAGGGELFF. Written as DNA, the CDR3 is TGTGCCAGCAGCTTCGCGGGAGGCGGGGAGCTGTTTTTT.

This clone came up once. V and J are TRBV27 and TRBJ1-1; D is perhaps TRBD1 (5 bases). Per germline, CDR1 MNHEY and CDR2 SMNVEV (reference sequence). The CDR3 is made up of 13 amino acids. V was trimmed by 5 bases and J by 5 bases, leaving 12 bases between them. In nucleotides, the CDR3 is TGTGCCAGCAGTCGGCCGGAGGGGACTGAAGCTTTCTTT. Protein: CASSRPEGTEAFF.

The rearrangement links TRBV4-2 to TRBJ2-7, with TRBD2 matching 7 bases. J gave up 3 bases and V 0 bases, and 5 bases lay outside the gene matches. Per the germline V gene, CDR1 is LGHNA and CDR2 is YNFKEQ. CDR3 size: 15 residues. Here the CDR3 DNA reads TGTGCCAGCAGCCAAGATATAAGCGGGGACTACGAGCAGTACTTC. Its protein product is CASSQDISGDYEQYF.

The chain's CDR3 is CASSAPRGGANVLTF. In nucleotides, the CDR3 is TGTGCCAGTAGCGCCCCCCGGGGTGGGGCCAACGTCCTGACTTTC. The chain uses TRBV19 and TRBJ2-6; tentative D call: TRBD2 (5 bases). The CDR3 loop spans 15 amino acids. Trimming took 6 bases from V and 3 from J, leaving 12 bases between them. Germline V CDR1 and CDR2: LNHDA, SQIVND (reference sequence).

This chain links TRBV5-1 with TRBJ1-3; possibly TRBD1 for D (5 bases). Trimming removed 1 base at V and 2 bases at J, with 10 bases between. The CDR3 covers 15 residues. The V gene's germline CDR1 is SGHRS and CDR2 YFSETQ. CDR3 sequence (DNA): TGCGCCAGCAGCTTGCGGGGGACGGCTGGAAACACCATATATTTT. Its translation: CASSLRGTAGNTIYF.

J is TRBJ2-7 and V is TRBV9; D is possibly TRBD2 (6 bases). V shed 4 bases and J shed 2 bases, with 19 bases lying between them. The CDR3 length is 16 residues. The germline V gene has CDR1 SGDLS and CDR2 YYNGEE. The CDR3 is CASSPRGTTVAYEQYF. Here the CDR3 DNA reads TGTGCCAGCAGCCCTCGCGGGACGACAGTAGCCTACGAGCAGTACTTC.